The 29 T cell receptor beta chains below were found in one sample sequenced in a study of CXCR3-negative and CXCR3-positive naive CD8 T cells. 5' RACE with UMI labels generated the TRB cDNA libraries. Using the 5' RACE reads, TCRdb records one entry per CDR3 protein without DNA. The sample has about 9,600 distinct CDR3 sequences. The specimen sequenced was naive CXCR3- CD8+ T cells from blood. Noted subset: CD45RO-CCR7+CD27+CD95- naive CD8+ T cells lacking CXCR3 (TNR3-). These TCRs come from a human donor in good health. Some clones in this sample may be carry-over from other donors' samples.

This clonotype ranks as medium-sized in terms of frequency. The chain couples TRBV29-1 to TRBJ1-2; TCRdb designates TRBD1, a call that cannot be tested without DNA. Germline V gives CDR1 SQVTM, CDR2 ANQGSEA. There are 14 residues in the CDR3. The CDR3 sequence is CSVPGSGAHYGYTF.

This clonotype is classed as medium-sized by frequency. The genes are TRBV29-1 and TRBJ1-5; the D call of TRBD1 rests on TCRdb alone, since no DNA is present to check it. CDR1 is SQVTM, CDR2 ANQGSEA, per germline. The CDR3 runs 14 residues. The CDR3 spells CSVQTGGAGQPQHF.

CDR3 protein: CASSFGTDTQYF. The chain combines TRBV5-1 with TRBJ2-3. Germline CDR1 and CDR2: SGHRS and YFSETQ. The CDR3 length is 12 residues.

The chain combines TRBV7-3 with TRBJ2-1. Germline CDR1 is SGHTA and CDR2 is FQGTGA. This CDR3 spans 15 amino acids. The chain's CDR3 is CASRSPDLGYNEQFF.

This clonotype is deemed medium-sized (0.01 to 0.1%) by its frequency. The chain links TRBV20-1 to TRBJ1-1. This CDR3 has 16 amino acids. In germline, CDR1 is DFQATT, CDR2 SNEGSKA (reference sequence). CDR3 sequence reads: CSARETVTQMNTEAFF.

The chain combines TRBV5-4 with TRBJ1-2; there is no DNA to check the TCRdb D call of TRBD1. CDR1 SGHNT and CDR2 YYREEE come from the germline V gene (reference sequence). The CDR3 is made up of 15 amino acids. This chain's CDR3 is CASSLEGQAIYGYTF.

This chain links TRBV7-3 with TRBJ2-1; TCRdb selects TRBD1, and the lack of DNA leaves this call unchecked. Per the germline V gene, CDR1 is SGHTA and CDR2 is FQGTGA. The CDR3 extends over 17 amino acids. CDR3 in amino acids: CASSLYSRGSSYNEQFF. The full variable domain, completed using reference TRBV7-3 and TRBJ2-1, is GAGVSQTPSNKVTEKGKYVELRCDPISGHTALYWYRQSLGQGPEFLIYFQGTGAADDSGLPNDRFFAVRPEGSVSTLKIQRTERGDSAVYLCASSLYSRGSSYNEQFFGPGTRLTVL.

The chain links TRBV15 to TRBJ1-6. The CDR3 is 14 residues long. Germline CDR1 and CDR2: LNHNV and YYDKDF (reference sequence). The CDR3 loop reads CATSRDPYNSPLHF.

The chain combines TRBV20-1 with TRBJ2-5; TCRdb calls TRBD2, which cannot be checked without DNA. Germline V gives CDR1 DFQATT, CDR2 SNEGSKA (reference sequence). This CDR3 region has 13 residues. CDR3 loop: CSAISGAQETQYF.

This chain joins TRBV28 and TRBJ2-6; TCRdb names TRBD2, which stays unverified in the absence of DNA. Germline V gives CDR1 MDHEN, CDR2 SYDVKM. CDR3 length equals 19 residues. The CDR3 here is CASSSGDSPSLAGANVLTF.

The V gene is TRBV2, the J gene TRBJ2-1; TCRdb calls TRBD2, which cannot be checked without DNA. Germline-derived CDR1 and CDR2 are SNHLY and FYNNEI. The CDR3 loop spans 16 amino acids. CDR3 in amino acids: CASSGVETSGTTVQFF.

This clonotype is labeled medium-sized based on frequency. The CDR3 reads CSAQGIMNTEAFF. The genes are TRBV29-1 and TRBJ1-1; absent DNA, TCRdb's TRBD1 call cannot be checked. From germline, CDR1 is SQVTM and CDR2 ANQGSEA. The CDR3 is made up of 13 amino acids.

Measured by frequency, this clonotype is medium-sized. The chain is built from TRBV4-1 and TRBJ2-7; the D call from TCRdb, TRBD1, cannot be confirmed without DNA. The CDR3 sequence is 14 residues long. CDR1 is MGHRA, CDR2 YSYEKL, per germline. Here the CDR3 reads CASSQPNRAYEQYF.

The chain carries TRBV13 and TRBJ1-2; without DNA, the TCRdb call of TRBD1 cannot be checked. This CDR3 spans 13 amino acids. The V gene's germline CDR1 is PRHDT and CDR2 FYEKMQ (reference sequence). CDR3 region: CASSPDKDYGYTF. Drawing the rest from reference TRBV13 and TRBJ1-2, the complete variable domain is AAGVIQSPRHLIKEKRETATLKCYPIPRHDTVYWYQQGPGQDPQFLISFYEKMQSDKGSIPDRFSAQQFSDYHSELNMSSLELGDSALYFCASSPDKDYGYTFGSGTRLTVV.

The rearrangement joins TRBV29-1 to TRBJ2-1; checking the TCRdb D call of TRBD1 is not possible without DNA. The CDR3 sequence is 16 residues long. Germline-derived CDR1 and CDR2 are SQVTM and ANQGSEA. The CDR3 region is CSGDGGLLSSYNEQFF.

This clonotype is called medium-sized based on its frequency. The V and J genes are TRBV7-3 and TRBJ2-1; the D call from TCRdb, TRBD2, cannot be confirmed without DNA. Germline-derived CDR1 and CDR2 are SGHTA and FQGTGA. The CDR3 is 15 amino acids. The CDR3 sequence: CASSNPSGSSNEQFF.

In terms of frequency, this clonotype is medium-sized. The genes are TRBV5-1 and TRBJ1-2. CDR3 length: 11 residues. Germline V gene lookup returns CDR1 SGHRS and CDR2 YFSETQ. The CDR3 spells CASSLGIGYTF.

The V call is TRBV18, the J call TRBJ1-1; TCRdb reports TRBD1, a call that lacks DNA to check it against. The CDR3 consists of 12 residues. Germline CDR1 is KGHSH and CDR2 is LQKENI. The CDR3 spells CASSTTGAEAFF.

The rearrangement joins TRBV28 to TRBJ2-2; TCRdb selects TRBD1, and the lack of DNA leaves this call unchecked. The CDR3 runs to 18 residues. Germline V gene sequence: CDR1 MDHEN, CDR2 SYDVKM. The CDR3: CASSFSAGSFEDTGELFF.

The chain uses TRBV6-6 and TRBJ2-3; TCRdb names TRBD1, which stays unverified in the absence of DNA. The CDR3 totals 15 residues. Germline assignment: CDR1 MNHNY and CDR2 SVGAGI (reference sequence). CDR3 sequence reads: CASSHQGVGTDTQYF.

This clonotype is identified as medium-sized from frequency. The chain is built from TRBV28 and TRBJ2-7; the D call of TRBD2 rests on TCRdb alone, since no DNA is present to check it. This CDR3 is built from 13 residues. In germline, CDR1 is MDHEN, CDR2 SYDVKM. The CDR3: CASSSTSGDEQYF. The complete variable domain, with remaining parts taken from reference TRBV28 and TRBJ2-7, reads DVKVTQSSRYLVKRTGEKVFLECVQDMDHENMFWYRQDPGLGLRLIYFSYDVKMKEKGDIPEGYSVSREKKERFSLILESASTNQTSMYLCASSSTSGDEQYFGPGTRLTVT.

The chain carries TRBV29-1 and TRBJ1-1; TCRdb's assignment of TRBD1 cannot be checked, as there is no DNA. Germline lookup yields CDR1 SQVTM and CDR2 ANQGSEA. CDR3 length: 11 amino acids. CDR3 residues: CSTLRGTEAFF.

V gene TRBV2 combines with J gene TRBJ2-7; checking the TCRdb D call of TRBD2 is not possible without DNA. The length of the CDR3 is 13 residues. CDR1 SNHLY and CDR2 FYNNEI come from the germline V gene. The CDR3 loop is CASDGSGSYEQYF.

The rearrangement joins TRBV15 to TRBJ2-7; the D gene TCRdb calls, TRBD1, cannot be checked with no DNA. From germline, CDR1 is LNHNV and CDR2 YYDKDF (reference sequence). The CDR3 spans 14 residues. CDR3 residues: CATSSGGSSYEQYF.

Judged by frequency, this clonotype is medium-sized (0.01 to 0.1%). The gene calls are TRBV7-9 and TRBJ1-1; TCRdb indicates TRBD1, and absent DNA this call remains unverified. Germline CDR1 and CDR2: SEHNR and FQNEAQ (reference sequence). This CDR3 spans 15 amino acids. CDR3 loop: CASSLGQSMNTEAFF.

V and J are TRBV24-1 and TRBJ1-1; TCRdb indicates TRBD1, and absent DNA this call remains unverified. The germline CDR1 and CDR2 sequences are KGHDR and SFDVKD. The CDR3 runs to 14 residues. CDR3 loop: CATSDPGQNTEAFF.

This clonotype counts as medium-sized by frequency. The chain links TRBV29-1 to TRBJ1-2; checking the TCRdb D call of TRBD1 is not possible without DNA. Germline V gives CDR1 SQVTM, CDR2 ANQGSEA. This CDR3 has 13 residues. This CDR3 is CSVEGQGAYGYTF.

The rearrangement links TRBV29-1 to TRBJ2-3; the D call of TRBD2 rests on TCRdb alone, since no DNA is present to check it. This CDR3 spans 15 amino acids. Germline CDR1 reads SQVTM; CDR2 reads ANQGSEA. The CDR3 protein is CSAPDTGGPEDTQYF.

The gene calls are TRBV29-1 and TRBJ1-1; TCRdb gives TRBD1 as the D gene, but with no DNA this cannot be confirmed. Germline V lookup: CDR1 SQVTM, CDR2 ANQGSEA. CDR3 length: 13 residues. CDR3 region: CSVVTGWGTEAFF.